This TCR beta chain was recovered during a study of cytomegalovirus exposure and HLA in healthy donors. 13 Jbeta primers and 60 Vbeta primers were used for the PCR. Sequencing used immunoSEQ multiplex PCR; TCRdb keeps in-frame clones, though not all of them. This sample carries about 110,000 clones, over 75% of them seen once, and the ten largest clones take about 5%. Comments on this clone: Its antigen remains unknown.

Overall study findings and caveats: There were several of the most significant clusters that appeared linked to common viral pathogens in a later analysis.

This CDR3 has 16 amino acids. Germline V gene lookup returns CDR1 SGHKS and CDR2 YYEKEE (reference sequence). Trimming removed 2 bases from V and 0 bases from J, with 13 bases in between. The specimen sequenced was PBMCs. The chain couples TRBV5-5 to TRBJ2-3; the D gene is possibly TRBD1 (6 bases). This TCR derives from a woman in her twenties or thirties in good health and CMV-seropositive. CDR3 in amino acids: CASSFPPQGSTDTQYF. CDR3 bases: TGTGCCAGCAGCTTTCCCCCACAGGGAAGCACAGATACGCAGTATTTT.